Listed below are T cell receptor beta chains from one sample, sequenced in a study of blood T cells in healthy people across ages. Each CDR3 protein is one row after TCRdb ran MiXCR on the 5' RACE reads. There are over 950,000 distinct CDR3 sequences in the sample; about 51% occur only once, and about a fifth lies in the top ten. Material for sequencing was blood. These receptors were obtained from a woman between 55 and 75 years old in good health. The CDR3 runs from the conserved cysteine through the conserved F or W. A D gene is named only where the DNA matches it firmly. The listing skips clone size in some rows; elsewhere it reads once, few, many or a size class.

D: -; J: TRBJ2-7; V: TRBV6-5; size: few; DNA: TGTGCCAGCAGTTACTCGACTGGACTCCACTCCTACGAGCAGTACTTC; CDR3: CASSYSTGLHSYEQYF
D: -; J: TRBJ1-2; V: TRBV5-1; size: -; DNA: TGCGCCAGCAAATCCCTGGGGGGTACAGGCTATGGCTACACCTTC; CDR3: CASKSLGGTGYGYTF
D: TRBD1; J: TRBJ1-1; V: TRBV12-3/TRBV12-4; size: few; DNA: TGTGCCAGCGGTGGACAGGGGGTTATTGAAGCTTTCTTT; CDR3: CASGGQGVIEAFF
D: -; J: TRBJ2-3; V: TRBV11-3; size: few; DNA: TGTGCCAGCAGCTCCGGACAGATAAGCACAGATACGCAGTATTTT; CDR3: CASSSGQISTDTQYF
D: TRBD2; J: TRBJ2-7; V: TRBV9; size: once; DNA: TGTGCCAGCAGCGTAGGATGGGGGTCCGCGGCGGGGGGAGAGCAGTACTTC; CDR3: CASSVGWGSAAGGEQYF
D: -; J: TRBJ2-7; V: TRBV30; size: -; DNA: TGTGCCTGGAGTGCCCCCGTCGAGCAGTACTTC; CDR3: CAWSAPVEQYF
D: -; J: TRBJ2-5; V: TRBV2; size: -; DNA: TGTGCCAGCAGTGGTCCCCTACTAGTGGAGGAGACCCAGTACTTC; CDR3: CASSGPLLVEETQYF
D: -; J: TRBJ2-7; V: TRBV4-1; size: few; DNA: TGCGCCAGCAGCCAACCGGGGCGTAGGTACGAGCAGTACTTC; CDR3: CASSQPGRRYEQYF
D: TRBD2; J: TRBJ2-7; V: TRBV7-9; size: -; DNA: TGTGCCAGCAGCTTAGCGCAGGGACTAGCGGACGAGCAGTACTTC; CDR3: CASSLAQGLADEQYF
D: -; J: TRBJ2-7; V: TRBV20-1; size: few; DNA: TGCAGTGCTAGAAGGGAGAACGCCGGCGAGCAGTACTTC; CDR3: CSARRENAGEQYF
D: -; J: TRBJ2-1; V: TRBV29-1; size: -; DNA: TGCAGCGTTTGGTCCAGGAAAAACAATGAGCAGTTCTTC; CDR3: CSVWSRKNNEQFF
D: -; J: TRBJ2-3; V: TRBV11-1; size: -; DNA: TGTGCCAGCAGCCTAAGGACTAACACAGATACGCAGTATTTT; CDR3: CASSLRTNTDTQYF
D: -; J: TRBJ2-7; V: TRBV7-3; size: -; DNA: TGTGCCAGCAGCCCAAGGACATCCAGCGAGCAGTACTTC; CDR3: CASSPRTSSEQYF
D: -; J: TRBJ2-7; V: TRBV6-2/TRBV6-3; size: many; DNA: TGTGCCAGCAGTTACTCGAGTGCTGGTGAGCAGTACTTC; CDR3: CASSYSSAGEQYF
D: -; J: TRBJ2-5; V: TRBV7-2; size: -; DNA: TGTGCCAGCAGGCGCCCCCAGTTGGCCCAAGAGACCCAGTACTTC; CDR3: CASRRPQLAQETQYF
D: TRBD1; J: TRBJ1-2; V: TRBV20-1; size: few; DNA: TGCAGTGCCAACCCGACAGGGAACTATGGCTACACCTTC; CDR3: CSANPTGNYGYTF
D: TRBD2; J: TRBJ2-7; V: TRBV7-9; size: -; DNA: TGTGCCAGCAGCTCCCTGACTAGCCCTTCCTACAATGAGCAGTACTTC; CDR3: CASSSLTSPSYNEQYF
D: -; J: TRBJ1-2; V: TRBV24-1; size: few; DNA: TGTGCCACCAGTGATCCGGGGACGGCGGAGGGCTACACCTTC; CDR3: CATSDPGTAEGYTF
D: TRBD2; J: TRBJ2-5; V: TRBV27; size: -; DNA: TGTGCCAGCAGTTCCCGAGGACTAGCGGGAGGGCCTCGGGAGCAGTACTTC; CDR3: CASSSRGLAGGPREQYF
D: TRBD2; J: TRBJ2-4; V: TRBV6-2/TRBV6-3; size: -; DNA: TGTGCCAGCAGTTACCCCCGGGGGAGGGTAAGAAACATTCAGTACTTC; CDR3: CASSYPRGRVRNIQYF
D: -; J: TRBJ2-1; V: TRBV4-1; size: few; DNA: TGCGCCAGCAGCCAAACCGACAGAAATGAGCAGTTCTTC; CDR3: CASSQTDRNEQFF
D: -; J: TRBJ2-3; V: TRBV12-3/TRBV12-4; size: few; DNA: TGTGCCAGCAGTTTAACGAGGTTTAATCGCACAGATACGCAGTATTTT; CDR3: CASSLTRFNRTDTQYF
D: -; J: TRBJ2-7; V: TRBV7-9; size: -; DNA: TGTGCCAGCAGCCGGCAACCTGGACTTGGCTCCTACGAGCAGTACTTC; CDR3: CASSRQPGLGSYEQYF
D: TRBD2; J: TRBJ2-3; V: TRBV29-1; size: many; DNA: TGCAGCGTTGATCTGACTAGCGGGAGAAATACGCAGTATTTT; CDR3: CSVDLTSGRNTQYF
D: TRBD2; J: TRBJ2-7; V: TRBV29-1; size: -; DNA: TGCAGCTCTACGGCGGGGGGGACTTCGGACGAGCAGTACTTC; CDR3: CSSTAGGTSDEQYF
D: -; J: TRBJ2-2; V: TRBV25-1; size: -; DNA: TGTGCCAGCAGTGAATGCCAGCCTTCGTCCAGCCCGAGCCATTTCTCCGGGGAGCTGTTTTTT; CDR3: CASSECQPSSSPSHFSGELFF
D: -; J: TRBJ1-1; V: TRBV7-9; size: -; DNA: TGTGCCAGCAGCTCCCCAACCGGGAACATGAACACTGAAGCTTTCTTT; CDR3: CASSSPTGNMNTEAFF
D: TRBD1; J: TRBJ2-2; V: TRBV7-2; size: -; DNA: TGTGCCAGCAGTCGACGGACAGGAGCGAACACCGGGGAGCTGTTTTTT; CDR3: CASSRRTGANTGELFF
D: TRBD2; J: TRBJ2-7; V: TRBV6-6; size: few; DNA: TGTGCCAGCAAGGGGCTAGCGGGACTATACGAGCAGTACTTC; CDR3: CASKGLAGLYEQYF
D: -; J: TRBJ2-3; V: TRBV12-3/TRBV12-4; size: -; DNA: TGTGCCAGCAGTTTAGCGCTAACGAGGGCCGGTACGCAGTATTTT; CDR3: CASSLALTRAGTQYF
D: -; J: TRBJ1-2; V: TRBV28; size: -; DNA: TGTGCCAGCGTGGGCGGGTATGGCTACACCTTC; CDR3: CASVGGYGYTF
D: -; J: TRBJ2-5; V: TRBV6-1; size: few; DNA: TGTGCCAGCAGATCCGACGTTTTCTTGGAGACCCAGTACTTC; CDR3: CASRSDVFLETQYF
D: TRBD2; J: TRBJ2-5; V: TRBV4-1; size: few; DNA: TGCGCCAGCAGCCAATTTACTAGCGGGAGGGCCAGAGAGACCCAGTACTTC; CDR3: CASSQFTSGRARETQYF
D: -; J: TRBJ1-2; V: TRBV15; size: few; DNA: TGTGCCACCAGCAGAGTCGGTTCGGGAGGTATCAGCTACACCTTC; CDR3: CATSRVGSGGISYTF
D: -; J: TRBJ2-5; V: TRBV4-3; size: -; DNA: TGCGCCAGCAGCCAAGATCCCGGCAGGGAGGAGACCCAGTACTTC; CDR3: CASSQDPGREETQYF
D: -; J: TRBJ2-3; V: TRBV2; size: -; DNA: TGTGCCAGCAGCCAGCGGAGGGTTGGCACAGATGCGCAGTATTTT; CDR3: CASSQRRVGTDAQYF
D: -; J: TRBJ2-4; V: TRBV7-9; size: few; DNA: TGTGCCAGCAGCCCCCCCGGCGGAAGTTTCGCCAAAAACATTCAGTACTTC; CDR3: CASSPPGGSFAKNIQYF
D: -; J: TRBJ2-3; V: TRBV19; size: -; DNA: TGTGCCAGTACGACAGGGAGGCCAGATACGCAGTATTTT; CDR3: CASTTGRPDTQYF
D: TRBD2; J: TRBJ2-1; V: TRBV29-1; size: -; DNA: TGCAGCGCGAGGGCTAGCGGGAGGTCGGGCCATGAGCAGTTCTTC; CDR3: CSARASGRSGHEQFF